The 21 T cell receptor beta chains in this list originate from one sample, sequenced in a study of shared clonotypes between healthy human individuals. The protocol was immunoSEQ multiplex PCR, while the TCRdb copy is restricted to in-frame clones and leaves out a portion. The table shows around 940,000 clones, with approximately 76% occurring only once. What was sequenced was memory CD4+ T cells sorted from blood. Indicated subset: CD45RA-negative fraction. The receptors were sampled from a man aged 18 to 30 in good health.

The chain carries TRBV7-2 and TRBJ1-1; TRBD1 matches 7 bases. Looked up from germline, CDR1 is SGHTA and CDR2 is FQGNSA. CDR3 size: 16 residues. V lost 5 bases to trimming and J lost 0 bases; unmatched junction nucleotides: 9. The DNA for the CDR3 is TGTGCCAGCAGCCTCGGACAGGCCGCCATGAACACTGAAGCTTTCTTT. It is translated as CASSLGQAAMNTEAFF.

This chain joins TRBV5-4 and TRBJ2-5; 7 bases are shared with TRBD2. J lost 5 bases, V lost 4 bases, and 8 bases had no gene match. Germline V CDR1 and CDR2: SGHNT, YYREEE (reference sequence). This CDR3 has 14 amino acids. CDR3 region: CASSDGLVGETQYF. The DNA for the CDR3 is TGTGCCAGCAGCGACGGACTAGTTGGGGAGACCCAGTACTTC.

The rearrangement links TRBV4-2 to TRBJ1-6, with 11 bases lining up with TRBD1. V shed 3 bases and J 7 bases; nucleotides not matched to a gene: 2. CDR3 length: 15 residues. Germline loops: CDR1 LGHNA, CDR2 YNFKEQ. As DNA, the CDR3 is TGTGCCAGCAGCCATGGGACAGGGGGGAATTCACCCCTCCACTTT. Encoded protein: CASSHGTGGNSPLHF.

V gene TRBV5-4 combines with J gene TRBJ1-1, with D possibly TRBD1 on 5 matching bases. With 5 bases removed from V and 6 bases from J, the gap between germline ends came to 14 bases. The germline V gene has CDR1 SGHNT and CDR2 YYREEE (reference sequence). The CDR3 spans 13 residues. The CDR3 loop reads CASSRVGVPEAFF. DNA of the CDR3: TGTGCCAGCAGTAGGGTAGGGGTTCCTGAAGCTTTCTTT.

The rearrangement links TRBV27 to TRBJ1-5; 8 bases line up with TRBD1. Germline CDR1 and CDR2: MNHEY and SMNVEV (reference sequence). The junction had 5 bases not matched to a gene; V was cut back by 0 bases and J by 7 bases. The CDR3 sequence is 15 residues long. The CDR3 bases are TGTGCCAGCAGTTTATCAGGGACAGGAGGACAGCCCCAGCATTTT. Protein product: CASSLSGTGGQPQHF.

The rearrangement joins TRBV6-1 to TRBJ1-5; TRBD1 might be the D (5 bases). This CDR3 region has 15 residues. Trimming left V 2 bases short and J 4 bases short, with 12 bases between. CDR1 is MNHNS, CDR2 SASEGT, per germline. CDR3 residues: CASSEMAGSNQPQHF. CDR3 DNA sequence: TGTGCCAGCAGTGAAATGGCAGGGTCTAATCAGCCCCAGCATTTT.

This chain connects TRBV29-1 to TRBJ2-7; a possible D gene is TRBD2 (5 bases). V lost 5 bases and J 6 bases, leaving 26 bases between the germline ends. This CDR3 spans 16 amino acids. From germline, CDR1 is SQVTM and CDR2 ANQGSEA. The CDR3 sequence is CSVTVKAGLVPTEQYF. The CDR3 DNA reads TGCAGCGTTACAGTCAAGGCGGGCCTGGTACCAACCGAGCAGTACTTC.

Ten or more counts support this clone. This CDR3 reads CASSESGTANTEAFF. Written as DNA, the CDR3 is TGTGCCAGCAGTGAATCCGGGACGGCGAACACTGAAGCTTTCTTT. The J gene is TRBJ1-1, the V gene TRBV25-1; a weak D match, TRBD1 (5 bases). CDR1 and CDR2 from the germline V gene are MGHDK and SYGVNS. V was clipped by 1 base and J by 1 base, with 10 bases between them. This CDR3 is built from 15 residues.

The rearrangement joins TRBV11-2 to TRBJ2-1, with a weak D call TRBD2 (5 bases). V was shortened by 0 bases and J by 4 bases, with 7 bases between the two germline ends. Germline values: CDR1 SGHAT, CDR2 FQNNGV. This CDR3 spans 14 amino acids. The CDR3 nucleotides are TGTGCCAGCAGCTTAGACGGGATGTACAATGAGCAGTTCTTC. It is translated as CASSLDGMYNEQFF. Based on the CDR3 plus reference TRBV11-2 and TRBJ2-1, the full variable domain is EAGVAQSPRYKIIEKRQSVAFWCNPISGHATLYWYQQILGQGPKLLIQFQNNGVVDDSQLPKDRFSAERLKGVDSTLKIQPAKLEDSAVYLCASSLDGMYNEQFFGPGTRLTVL.

The rearrangement joins TRBV4-3 to TRBJ2-2, with 9 bases that match TRBD1. In germline, CDR1 is LGHNA, CDR2 YSLEER. The trim removed 1 base at V and 4 bases at J, leaving 7 bases unmatched. The CDR3 length is 17 residues. In DNA, the CDR3 is TGCGCCAGCAGCCAAGTAGGCGGACAGGGGATCACCGGGGAGCTGTTTTTT. The encoded protein is CASSQVGGQGITGELFF.

The chain recombines TRBV18 with TRBJ1-6; D unclear. Looked up from germline, CDR1 is KGHSH and CDR2 is LQKENI. The ends were cut back, 4 bases at V and 0 bases at J, with 22 bases in the middle. This CDR3 has 20 amino acids. The CDR3, as DNA: TGTGCCAGCTCACTCTTCGCCGGGAGATTAGGCAGCTCCTATAATTCACCCCTCCACTTT. This gives the protein CASSLFAGRLGSSYNSPLHF.

The sample holds one count of this clone. This chain links TRBV28 with TRBJ1-4; D unclear. Germline loops: CDR1 MDHEN, CDR2 SYDVKM. This CDR3 has 15 amino acids. Deletions cut 5 bases from V and 0 bases from J, with 10 bases between. The CDR3 coding sequence is TGTGCCAGCAGTCGGGTCGGGGCAACTAATGAAAAACTGTTTTTT. Encoded protein: CASSRVGATNEKLFF.

This clone was seen a handful of times. The rearrangement uses TRBV27 and TRBJ1-5; 7 bases match TRBD1. Per germline, CDR1 MNHEY and CDR2 SMNVEV (reference sequence). J lost 4 bases, V lost 6 bases, and 12 bases had no gene match. The length of the CDR3 is 16 residues. This CDR3 is CASSDRAGVRNQPQHF. The CDR3 DNA reads TGTGCCAGCAGCGACAGGGCTGGCGTTCGGAATCAGCCCCAGCATTTT.

A few counts support this clone. This may arise from a read error, as a much more abundant clone is one base away. The identical CDR3 is also encoded by other nucleotide sequences in the sample. This chain links TRBV2 with TRBJ1-1, with TRBD1 matching 9 bases. Germline CDR1 and CDR2: SNHLY and FYNNEI. This CDR3 region has 13 residues. The V gene end was trimmed by 6 bases and the J gene end by 3 bases; junction bases not matched to a gene: 2. DNA for the CDR3: TGTGCCAGCAGACGGGACAGGGACACTGAAGCTTTCTTT. This codes for CASRRDRDTEAFF.

The chain links TRBV21-1 to TRBJ2-7. TRBV21-1 represents a pseudogene. The CDR3 has 11 amino acids. The CDR3 loop is CASTRQNEQYF. CDR3 DNA: TGTGCCAGCACCCGGCAAAACGAGCAGTACTTC.

This rearrangement joins TRBV5-1 to TRBJ2-3; possibly TRBD1 for D (5 bases). In germline, CDR1 is SGHRS, CDR2 YFSETQ. V lost 0 bases, J lost 7 bases, and 21 bases lay in between. The CDR3 sequence is 17 residues long. For the CDR3, the DNA is TGCGCCAGCAGCTTGGCCTACTTGATGCAGGGTAGTAATACGCAGTATTTT. Residues: CASSLAYLMQGSNTQYF.

The chain uses TRBV5-1 and TRBJ1-1, with a possible D match to TRBD1 (6 bases). The CDR3 contains 13 residues. Germline values: CDR1 SGHRS, CDR2 YFSETQ. V lost 5 bases, J lost 6 bases, and 14 bases lay in between. The CDR3 loop reads CASSSGTSPEAFF. The DNA of the CDR3 is TGCGCCAGCAGTTCCGGGACAAGCCCTGAAGCTTTCTTT.

V and J are TRBV6-1 and TRBJ2-3, with D perhaps matching TRBD2 (7 bases). Germline loops: CDR1 MNHNS, CDR2 SASEGT. V lost 2 bases and J lost 4, with 13 bases in between. The CDR3 is made up of 15 amino acids. For the CDR3, the DNA is TGTGCCAGCAGTGAAAGGGGGGGGGAGGCAGATACGCAGTATTTT. As protein: CASSERGGEADTQYF.

The chain joins TRBV21-1 to TRBJ2-3; the table's D call TRBD1 went unverified against the DNA. TRBV21-1 is described as a pseudogene. CDR3 size: 16 residues. Here the CDR3 DNA reads TGTGCCAGCAGCAAAGAATCCAGGGGGCTAACAGGTACGCAGTATTTT. Protein sequence: CASSKESRGLTGTQYF.

This clone appeared a single time. This chain joins TRBV5-6 and TRBJ1-1; D unresolved. The CDR3 totals 15 residues. V was trimmed by 2 bases and J by 4 bases, leaving 15 bases between them. Germline V CDR1 and CDR2: SGHDT, YYEEEE. CDR3 DNA sequence: TGTGCCAGCAGCTTACAAAATGCTGGGGTCACTGAAGCTTTCTTT. Translated, it gives CASSLQNAGVTEAFF.

The chain employs TRBV6-5 and TRBJ2-2; a weak D match, TRBD1 (6 bases). V was shortened by 6 bases and J by 5 bases, with 13 bases between the two germline ends. The CDR3 loop spans 14 amino acids. The germline V gene encodes CDR1 MNHEY and CDR2 SVGAGI. Here the CDR3 DNA reads TGTGCCAGCAGAACCGGGACACCTACCGGGGAGCTGTTTTTT. It yields the protein CASRTGTPTGELFF.